This TCR beta chain was obtained from a study of identical twins. The CDR3 has 13 residues. Germline values: CDR1 LNHNV, CDR2 YYDKDF (reference sequence). Trimming cost V 0 bases and J 6 bases, with 7 bases left between them. This clonotype was observed many times. One entry per CDR3 protein results from TCRdb running MiXCR on the 5' RACE reads. Of 690,000 or so distinct CDR3 sequences in the sample, approximately 9% are singletons; the top ten hold about 0.98%. This same sample was also part of a study on yellow fever vaccine responses in identical twins.

The sequenced sample was PBMCs. The TCR originated in a woman between 18 and 29 years old in good health. The chain couples TRBV15 to TRBJ2-3; no firm D call. This chain's CDR3 is CATSRDPPDTQYF. CDR3 nucleotides: TGTGCCACCAGCAGAGATCCCCCGGATACGCAGTATTTT.